The 25 T cell receptor beta chains below come from one sample, sequenced in a study of CXCR3-negative and CXCR3-positive naive CD8 T cells. Study-wide results and limits: TRB CDR3s were more hydrophobic in CXCR3-positive than in CXCR3-negative naive cells.

What these receptors recognize is not known. The method, 5' RACE with UMI labels, was used to prepare the TRB cDNA libraries. TCRdb reprocessed the 5' RACE reads, keeping one entry per CDR3 protein, no DNA. The table lists some 85,000 distinct CDR3 sequences. The source material was naive CXCR3+ CD8+ T cells from blood. The sample's subset: CD45RO-CCR7+CD27+CD95- naive CD8+ T cells expressing CXCR3 (TNR3+). The receptors were sampled from a human donor in good health. Some clones in this sample may be carry-over from other donors' samples.

V gene TRBV20-1 combines with J gene TRBJ2-7; the TRBD2 assignment by TCRdb is unverifiable without DNA. CDR1 and CDR2 (germline): DFQATT, SNEGSKA (reference sequence). CDR3 length: 14 residues. The CDR3 region is CSGGRYRGPYEQYF.

The chain uses TRBV20-1 and TRBJ2-7; TCRdb gives TRBD2 as the D gene, but with no DNA this cannot be confirmed. The CDR3 is made up of 13 amino acids. Germline CDR1 and CDR2: DFQATT and SNEGSKA (reference sequence). The CDR3 loop is CSASSGRSYEQYF.

The CDR3: CASRLRDRGATDTQYF. The rearrangement joins TRBV12-3 or TRBV12-4 to TRBJ2-3; TCRdb returns TRBD1, unconfirmable since there is no DNA. The CDR3 covers 16 residues.

The J gene is TRBJ2-7, the V gene TRBV20-1; TCRdb picks TRBD2, but there is no DNA to check that call. Germline V lookup: CDR1 DFQATT, CDR2 SNEGSKA (reference sequence). The CDR3 consists of 14 residues. CDR3 region: CSAPMTSETYEQYF.

The rearrangement links TRBV29-1 to TRBJ2-1; TCRdb selects TRBD2, and the lack of DNA leaves this call unchecked. In germline, CDR1 is SQVTM, CDR2 ANQGSEA. The CDR3 is 15 amino acids. CDR3 amino acids: CSVRGAERGWGEQFF.

V and J are TRBV6-5 and TRBJ2-7. CDR1 is MNHEY and CDR2 is SVGAGI in the germline V gene. The CDR3 consists of 14 residues. The CDR3 spells CASSYGIGLYEQYF.

The rearrangement joins TRBV4-3 to TRBJ2-7; TCRdb gives TRBD1 as the D gene, but with no DNA this cannot be confirmed. Germline CDR1 LGHNA, CDR2 YSLEER. The CDR3 runs 15 residues. The CDR3 here is CASSQEFLGGYEQYF.

The chain couples TRBV28 to TRBJ2-1; TCRdb reports TRBD2, a call that lacks DNA to check it against. This CDR3 contains 15 residues. Germline CDR1 is MDHEN and CDR2 is SYDVKM. The CDR3 region is CASSLSGPSYNEQFF.

The rearrangement uses TRBV12-3 or TRBV12-4 and TRBJ1-5; lacking DNA, the TRBD1 call made by TCRdb goes unchecked. The CDR3 length is 15 residues. CDR3 region: CASSFGGKSNQPQHF.

This chain uses TRBV15 with TRBJ2-2; TCRdb names TRBD1, which stays unverified in the absence of DNA. The CDR3 runs 14 residues. Germline assignment: CDR1 LNHNV and CDR2 YYDKDF (reference sequence). CDR3: CATSRFRDTGELFF.

CDR3: CASSFGQTDEQFF. The gene calls are TRBV7-6 and TRBJ2-1; TCRdb's D gene call, TRBD1, goes unchecked for lack of DNA. Looked up from germline, CDR1 is SGHVS and CDR2 is FNYEAQ. CDR3 length: 13 amino acids.

CDR3 region: CASSLSSGGSEQFF. The genes are TRBV28 and TRBJ2-1; the D call from TCRdb, TRBD2, cannot be confirmed without DNA. The CDR3 sequence is 14 residues long. CDR1 and CDR2 from the germline V gene are MDHEN and SYDVKM.

The CDR3 region is CALLGRTGPPRNSYEQYF. The chain uses TRBV24-1 and TRBJ2-7; TCRdb outputs TRBD1, but without DNA this stays unchecked. This CDR3 contains 18 residues. Looked up from germline, CDR1 is KGHDR and CDR2 is SFDVKD.

V and J are TRBV30 and TRBJ2-7. Germline CDR1 is GTSNPN and CDR2 is SVGIG (reference sequence). This CDR3 is built from 12 residues. This CDR3 reads CAWKDSSYEQYF.

The V call is TRBV7-6, the J call TRBJ2-2; no DNA is available, so the TRBD2 call from TCRdb remains unchecked. The CDR3 spans 16 residues. Germline V CDR1 and CDR2: SGHVS, FNYEAQ. The CDR3 is CASSGGLAGVDGELFF.

The chain combines TRBV25-1 with TRBJ2-5; with no DNA, the TCRdb D assignment of TRBD1 cannot be verified. Germline loops: CDR1 MGHDK, CDR2 SYGVNS. The CDR3 extends over 16 amino acids. The CDR3 sequence is CASSADWDRGQETQYF.

This chain links TRBV5-5 with TRBJ2-2. Germline lookup yields CDR1 SGHKS and CDR2 YYEKEE (reference sequence). This CDR3 is 15 amino acids long. Here the CDR3 reads CASSLWFGDTGELFF.

J is TRBJ2-5 and V is TRBV13; TCRdb calls TRBD1, which cannot be checked without DNA. The CDR3 is made up of 14 amino acids. From germline, CDR1 is PRHDT and CDR2 FYEKMQ (reference sequence). CDR3 region: CASSAGHLARTQYF.

The chain uses TRBV21-1 and TRBJ2-2. TRBV21-1 is a listed pseudogene. This CDR3 has 12 amino acids. The CDR3 sequence: CAGQDSTGELFF.

CDR3 sequence: CASSSTGTGSYEQYF. This chain connects TRBV7-6 to TRBJ2-7; TCRdb gives TRBD2 as the D gene, but with no DNA this cannot be confirmed. The length of the CDR3 is 15 residues. Per the germline V gene, CDR1 is SGHVS and CDR2 is FNYEAQ.

The chain is built from TRBV7-9 and TRBJ2-3; the TRBD2 assignment by TCRdb is unverifiable without DNA. This CDR3 contains 16 residues. Germline CDR1 reads SEHNR; CDR2 reads FQNEAQ (reference sequence). CDR3 amino acids: CASSLSREALGDTQYF.

The chain links TRBV5-1 to TRBJ2-7; the D call of TRBD1 rests on TCRdb alone, since no DNA is present to check it. This CDR3 spans 16 amino acids. CDR1 and CDR2 (germline): SGHRS, YFSETQ. This CDR3 reads CASSSPTGQSDYEQYF. Full variable domain (rest looked up from reference TRBV5-1 and TRBJ2-7): KAGVTQTPRYLIKTRGQQVTLSCSPISGHRSVSWYQQTPGQGLQFLFEYFSETQRNKGNFPGRFSGRQFSNSRSEMNVSTLELGDSALYLCASSSPTGQSDYEQYFGPGTRLTVT.

The chain links TRBV4-3 to TRBJ2-7. The CDR3 totals 14 residues. Germline V gene data show CDR1 as LGHNA and CDR2 as YSLEER. This chain's CDR3 is CASSQDRYLDEQYF.

Here the CDR3 reads CASSLSPSHQPQYF. The gene calls are TRBV12-3 or TRBV12-4 and TRBJ1-5. This CDR3 has 14 residues.

The V gene is TRBV12-3 or TRBV12-4, the J gene TRBJ2-1. The CDR3 spans 14 residues. The CDR3 loop reads CASSWGTSYNEQFF.